One and the same sample provided the 28 T cell receptor beta chains below, sequenced in a study of tissue T cells after allogeneic stem cell transplantation. Time point noted: mouse harvest day 7 after allogeneic transplant. Each mouse received 10^7 T-cell-depleted marrow cells plus 10^6 splenic CD5+ T cells by tail vein. Sequencing used immunoSEQ multiplex PCR; TCRdb keeps in-frame clones, though not all of them. The sample holds around 10,000 clones, roughly two fifths seen once. Source material: skin. These receptors came from a female BALB/c mouse given C57BL/6 T cells with graft-versus-host disease after an allogeneic hematopoietic cell transplant.

The sample holds a few counts of this clone. Any gene name here is a mouse gene name. The read halts 1 residue ahead of the CDR3 end, with the missing end drawn from the germline J gene. This sequence joins TRBV29 and TRBJ2-7; D uncertain. The CDR3 consists of 12 residues. In germline, CDR1 is MSHET, CDR2 SYDVDS. V lost 4 bases and J lost 2, with 6 bases in between. The CDR3 region is CASSSRTYEQYF. The sequenced part of the CDR3 DNA is TGTGCTAGCAGTTCCAGAACCTATGAACAGTAC.

This clone is classed as medium-sized. Gene names and germline refer to mouse. The read ends 1 residue early relative to the CDR3; the germline J gene fills the gap. This chain links TRBV23 with TRBJ2-3. The CDR3 is made up of 14 amino acids. Germline values: CDR1 KGHTA, CDR2 FQNQQP. CDR3 DNA, as far as it was read: TGCTCCAGCAGTCTGGCAGCTAGTGCAGAAACGCTGTAT. Its protein product is CSSSLAASAETLY. The whole CDR3 sequence reads CSSSLAASAETLYF.

This clone turned up a few times. Gene names refer to mouse genes. The read falls 1 residue short of the CDR3 end, and the missing part is taken from the germline J gene. The V and J genes are TRBV5 and TRBJ2-5, with 9 bases matching TRBD1. The CDR3 sequence is 13 residues long. Germline V CDR1 and CDR2: LGHNA, YNLKQL (reference sequence). J was trimmed by 5 bases and V by 4 bases; bases with no gene match: 1. Here the CDR3 reads CASSPGQGDTQYF. The DNA read from the CDR3 is TGTGCCAGCAGCCCGGGACAGGGAGACACCCAGTAC.

To note about this clone: Mouse names are used for the genes. Read data end 1 residue before the CDR3 end; the end is taken from the germline J gene. This rearrangement joins TRBV26 to TRBJ2-2; possibly TRBD1 for D (7 bases). Germline CDR1 is KGHPV and CDR2 is FQNQEV (reference sequence). Trimming cost V 3 bases and J 4 bases, with 9 bases left between them. The CDR3 covers 14 residues. The DNA read from the CDR3 is TGTGCCAGCAGTCTCCAGGGGGGCACCGGGCAGCTCTAC. Protein sequence: CASSLQGGTGQLY. The whole CDR3 protein reads CASSLQGGTGQLYF.

For this clone: Gene names are mouse gene names. The read ends 1 residue early relative to the CDR3; the germline J gene fills the gap. V usage is TRBV13-3 and J usage is TRBJ1-1, with D maybe TRBD1 (5 bases). Germline CDR1 and CDR2: NNHDY and SYVADS. This CDR3 has 13 residues. Trimming cost V 4 bases and J 2 bases, with 9 bases left between them. The sequenced CDR3 bases are TGTGCCAGCAGTTCCCGGGACAACACAGAAGTCTTC. This translates into CASSSRDNTEVF. The entire CDR3 protein reads CASSSRDNTEVFF.

In its sample, this clone is medium-sized (0.01 to 0.1%). Here the gene names and germline are mouse. The read is 1 residue too short to cover the CDR3 end, so that end is filled in from the germline J gene. This rearrangement joins TRBV26 to TRBJ1-5; TRBD1 is a possible D gene (5 bases). Trimming took off 3 bases at V and 8 bases at J, with 11 bases between the two ends. Looked up from germline, CDR1 is KGHPV and CDR2 is FQNQEV (reference sequence). The CDR3 consists of 13 residues. Incomplete CDR3 DNA: TGTGCCAGCAGTCTCGGACAAACCAAGGCTCCGCTT. This gives the protein CASSLGQTKAPL. The whole CDR3 is CASSLGQTKAPLF.

Of note for this clone: The genes are named according to mouse. The read terminates 1 residue ahead of where the CDR3 ends, so the germline J gene completes it. V gene TRBV23 combines with J gene TRBJ2-4. The CDR3 extends over 13 amino acids. Germline assignment: CDR1 KGHTA and CDR2 FQNQQP. The DNA read from the CDR3 is TGCTCCAGCAGCCGGGTCTTTCAAAACACCTTGTAC. It translates to CSSSRVFQNTLY. The whole CDR3 protein is CSSSRVFQNTLYF. Drawing the rest from reference TRBV23 and TRBJ2-4, the complete variable domain is DAAVTQKPRYLIKMKGQEAEMKCIPEKGHTAVFWYQQKQSKELKFLIYFQNQQPLDQIDMVKERFSAVCPSSSLCSLGIRTCEAEDSALYLCSSSRVFQNTLYFGAGTRLSVL.

The sample holds a few counts of this clone. Gene names are mouse gene names. The CDR3 extends 1 residue past the end of the read, so its final part is completed from the germline J gene. Other nucleotide sequences in the sample specify the same CDR3. This chain links TRBV23 with TRBJ2-1; no DNA check was done on the table's D call, TRBD1. There are 14 residues in the CDR3. Germline CDR1 and CDR2: KGHTA and FQNQQP. Partial CDR3 DNA: TGCTCCAGCAGCGGGACAGTTAACTATGCTGAGCAGTTC. This codes for CSSSGTVNYAEQF. The whole CDR3 sequence is CSSSGTVNYAEQFF.

This clone occurred once. The gene names given are mouse names. Read sequence stops 1 residue before the CDR3 end, and the germline J gene provides the missing end. The chain uses TRBV3 and TRBJ1-1; D ambiguous. V lost 1 base and J 3 bases, leaving 6 bases between the germline ends. The CDR3 is 13 amino acids. Per germline, CDR1 SNHLY and CDR2 FYNGKV (reference sequence). The CDR3 sequence is CASSLERDTEVFF. The DNA read from the CDR3 is TGTGCCAGCAGCTTAGAAAGGGACACAGAAGTCTTC.

Note on this clone: Gene names denote mouse genes. The read gets to within 1 residue of the CDR3 end, and the germline J gene fills in the rest. The chain uses TRBV16 and TRBJ1-1; D is uncertain. The CDR3 extends over 12 amino acids. Germline CDR1 and CDR2: SGHSA and FRNQAP. Deletions cut 5 bases from V and 1 base from J, with 5 bases between. The DNA read from the CDR3 is TGTGCAAGCAGCCCAGGGAACACAGAAGTCTTC. This codes for CASSPGNTEVF. The complete CDR3 sequence is CASSPGNTEVFF.

Turning to this clone: Gene names are mouse gene names. The sequence runs out 1 residue before the end of the CDR3; the remainder is reconstructed from the germline J gene. The rearrangement uses TRBV24 and TRBJ1-1; D is undetermined. The CDR3 totals 11 residues. Germline V gene data show CDR1 as KGHTA and CDR2 as FRNEEI. Trimming took off 3 bases at V and 5 bases at J, with 4 bases between the two ends. CDR3 sequence: CASSLGTEVFF. The part of the CDR3 DNA that was read is TGTGCCAGCAGTCTTGGGACAGAAGTCTTC.

This clone has just a few counts. Genes and germline are mouse. This chain's CDR3 is CASSLEGADERLFF. The covered CDR3 bases are TGTGCCAGCTCTCTCGAGGGGGCCGACGAAAGATTATTT. V and J are TRBV12-2 and TRBJ1-4, with TRBD1 identical over 7 bases. From the germline J gene comes the end of the CDR3, since the read stops 1 residue before it. Germline values: CDR1 SGHLS, CDR2 HYDKME. V was pared by 0 bases and J by 6 bases, with 3 bases of the junction left unmatched. CDR3 length equals 14 residues.

By frequency in the sample, this clone is medium-sized. Gene labels here are mouse ones. The CDR3 end is not reached by the read, which stops 1 residue before it; the germline J gene fills it in. The chain links TRBV31 to TRBJ2-7, with TRBD1 matching 8 bases. CDR1 and CDR2 from the germline V gene are GKSSPN and SITVG. Germline trimming cut 0 bases from V and 0 bases from J; bases unmatched to any gene: 7. This CDR3 has 16 amino acids. The CDR3 bases that were read are TGTGCCTGGAGTCTAGACAGGGGCCCGAGCTCCTATGAACAGTAC. Amino acids: CAWSLDRGPSSYEQY. The whole CDR3 protein reads CAWSLDRGPSSYEQYF.

This clone was recorded a few times. Gene names refer to mouse genes. The CDR3 is cut off 1 residue early in the read; its end comes from the germline J gene. The chain links TRBV3 to TRBJ2-4; weak D call: TRBD1 (6 bases). Between the trimmed V and J ends, which lost 5 bases and 4 bases, there was a span of 10 bases. This CDR3 region has 13 residues. Germline assignment: CDR1 SNHLY and CDR2 FYNGKV (reference sequence). The CDR3 region is CASSVRDKNTLYF. CDR3 DNA, as far as it was read: TGTGCCAGCAGCGTCCGGGACAAAAACACCTTGTAC.

This clone has only a few counts. The listed genes are named as in mouse. The CDR3 here is CASSDIQENTGQLYF. The part of the CDR3 DNA that was read is TGTGCCAGCAGTGATATACAGGAAAACACCGGGCAGCTCTAC. This chain links TRBV13-3 with TRBJ2-2; D is perhaps TRBD1 (5 bases). The CDR3 end is not reached by the read, which stops 1 residue before it; the germline J gene fills it in. The CDR3 contains 15 residues. The germline gives CDR1 NNHDY, CDR2 SYVADS. Trimming stripped 1 base from V and 1 base from J, with 8 bases between.

The table lists this clone with a few counts. Genes here carry mouse names. From the germline J gene comes the end of the CDR3, since the read stops 1 residue before it. The V and J genes are TRBV3 and TRBJ2-7, with TRBD2 matching 11 bases. V trimming: 4 bases; J trimming: 4 bases; junction bases outside the gene matches: 3. CDR3 length: 14 amino acids. The germline V gene encodes CDR1 SNHLY and CDR2 FYNGKV (reference sequence). Partial CDR3 DNA: TGTGCCAGCAGCTCGACTGGGGGGGTTTATGAACAGTAC. Translated, it gives CASSSTGGVYEQY. The CDR3 in its entirety is CASSSTGGVYEQYF. Variable domain in full (rest from reference TRBV3 and TRBJ2-7): GPKVLQIPSHQIIDMGQMVTLNCDPVSNHLYFYWYKQILGQQMEFLVNFYNGKVMEKSKLFKDQFSVERPDGSYFTLKIQPTALEDSAVYFCASSSTGGVYEQYFGPGTRLTVL.

The table lists this clone with a few counts. Gene names are the mouse ones. Read data end 1 residue before the CDR3 end; the end is taken from the germline J gene. The chain employs TRBV2 and TRBJ1-3; D is unclear. CDR1 LGHNA and CDR2 YSYQKL come from the germline V gene. V lost 4 bases, J lost 0 bases, and 7 bases lay in between. The length of the CDR3 is 14 residues. The DNA read from the CDR3 is TGTGCCAGCAGCCTTCAAAATTCTGGAAATACGCTCTAT. Its protein is CASSLQNSGNTLY. The whole CDR3 sequence reads CASSLQNSGNTLYF.

In its sample, this clone was seen once. Here the gene names and germline are mouse. The read stops 1 residue short of the end of the CDR3; the missing end is completed from the germline J gene. This rearrangement joins TRBV3 to TRBJ1-4, with TRBD1 matching 8 bases. Trimming removed 2 bases from V and 7 bases from J; junction bases left unmatched: 3. This CDR3 comprises 14 residues. Per the germline V gene, CDR1 is SNHLY and CDR2 is FYNGKV (reference sequence). CDR3 bases read: TGTGCCAGCAGCTTACAGGGGGCGGGCGAAAGATTATTT. This codes for CASSLQGAGERLF. The complete CDR3 protein is CASSLQGAGERLFF.

Remarks on this clone: Each gene name is a mouse one. The CDR3 end lies 1 residue beyond the end of the read and is filled in from the germline J gene. The chain couples TRBV23 to TRBJ2-4; the D segment call TRBD1 is taken from the table without a DNA check. Germline values: CDR1 KGHTA, CDR2 FQNQQP. The CDR3 spans 13 residues. The CDR3 reads CSSSQSDRNTLYF. Incomplete CDR3 DNA: TGCTCCAGCAGTCAATCTGACAGAAACACCTTGTAC.

The table lists this clone with a few counts. Germline and genes here are mouse. The DNA ends 1 residue before the CDR3 does, and the rest of the CDR3 is filled in from the germline J gene. This chain uses TRBV13-2 with TRBJ2-1; 12 bases align to TRBD2. This CDR3 region has 16 residues. The germline CDR1 and CDR2 sequences are NNHNN and SYGAGS (reference sequence). The junction had 5 bases not matched to a gene; V was cut back by 2 bases and J by 5 bases. The CDR3 DNA, read in part, is TGTGCCAGCGGTGACGACTGGGGGGGCGCCCATGCTGAGCAGTTC. Protein sequence: CASGDDWGGAHAEQF. The full CDR3 is CASGDDWGGAHAEQFF.

A few counts support this clone. Any gene name here is a mouse gene name. Read coverage stops 1 residue before the CDR3 terminus; the germline J gene supplies the remainder. The J gene is TRBJ2-1, the V gene TRBV5; D unresolved. This CDR3 has 15 amino acids. Trimming took 0 bases from V and 7 from J, leaving 13 bases between them. Looked up from germline, CDR1 is LGHNA and CDR2 is YNLKQL (reference sequence). CDR3 DNA, as far as it was read: TGTGCCAGCAGCCAAGAAAGGCGGGGTGGAGCTGAGCAGTTC. This sequence encodes CASSQERRGGAEQF. The full CDR3 protein is CASSQERRGGAEQFF.

In regard to this clone: Mouse gene names and germline throughout. The DNA ends 1 residue before the CDR3 does, and the rest of the CDR3 is filled in from the germline J gene. The chain employs TRBV3 and TRBJ2-3; 9 bases line up with TRBD2. Germline CDR1 and CDR2: SNHLY and FYNGKV (reference sequence). CDR3 size: 14 residues. The trim removed 5 bases at V and 5 bases at J, leaving 5 bases unmatched. CDR3 protein: CASSLDWGRETLYF. CDR3 DNA (partial): TGTGCCAGCAGCCTAGACTGGGGGCGAGAAACGCTGTAT.

In its sample, this clone was seen a few times. All gene names here are mouse names. The read halts 1 residue ahead of the CDR3 end, with the missing end drawn from the germline J gene. This chain connects TRBV26 to TRBJ2-1; D is possibly TRBD1 (6 bases). Germline CDR1 KGHPV, CDR2 FQNQEV (reference sequence). This CDR3 has 14 residues. Trimming removed 7 bases at V and 0 bases at J, with 10 bases between. The chain's CDR3 is CASIRTVNYAEQFF. The sequenced CDR3 bases are TGTGCCAGCATTCGGACAGTTAACTATGCTGAGCAGTTC.

A remark on this clone: Genes and germline are mouse. The read halts 1 residue ahead of the CDR3 end, with the missing end drawn from the germline J gene. This sequence joins TRBV26 and TRBJ1-4; D is unresolved. V gave up 4 bases and J gave up 0 bases, with 6 bases separating them. CDR1 KGHPV and CDR2 FQNQEV come from the germline V gene (reference sequence). The CDR3 consists of 14 residues. The covered CDR3 bases are TGTGCCAGCAGTCGCCACATTTCCAACGAAAGATTATTT. Its protein is CASSRHISNERLF. The entire CDR3 protein reads CASSRHISNERLFF.

This clone was detected a few times. The gene names here belong to mouse. The read terminates 1 residue before the CDR3 end, so the remaining end is supplied by the germline J gene. The chain carries TRBV23 and TRBJ2-7; the table gives TRBD1 as D, unverified against the DNA. The CDR3 is 13 amino acids. CDR1 is KGHTA and CDR2 is FQNQQP in the germline V gene. CDR3 DNA, as far as it was read: TGCTCCAGCAGCCAAAACAGGGGGACTGAACAGTAC. Translating it yields CSSSQNRGTEQY. In full, the CDR3 reads CSSSQNRGTEQYF.

For this clone: Genes and germline come from the mouse. Coverage ceases 1 residue before the CDR3 finishes, and the germline J gene fills in the end. The V gene is TRBV23, the J gene TRBJ1-4; the table's D call of TRBD1 was not tested on the DNA. The CDR3 consists of 15 residues. Germline V gene lookup returns CDR1 KGHTA and CDR2 FQNQQP. The part of the CDR3 DNA that was read is TGCTCCAGCAGCCATCCGGGACAGGGGACCGAAAGATTATTT. Residues: CSSSHPGQGTERLF. The whole CDR3 protein reads CSSSHPGQGTERLFF.

In the case of this clone: The genes are named according to mouse. The read ends 1 residue before the CDR3 terminus; that terminus is restored from the germline J gene. The chain has TRBV26 and TRBJ1-6; D is unclear. TRBJ1-6 is labeled an ORF, and its function is uncertain. This CDR3 contains 13 residues. Germline V lookup: CDR1 KGHPV, CDR2 FQNQEV (reference sequence). V was pared by 2 bases and J by 6 bases, with 5 bases between. The CDR3 sequence: CASSLRLNSPLYF. The sequenced CDR3 bases are TGTGCCAGCAGTCTGAGACTTAATTCGCCCCTCTAC.

This clone has a handful of counts. The genes and germline here are from mouse. The read ends 1 residue shy of where the CDR3 ends; the end is completed using the germline J gene. This chain connects TRBV13-3 to TRBJ2-7; 9 bases map to TRBD2. CDR3 length: 13 residues. Germline CDR1 is NNHDY and CDR2 is SYVADS. The V and J ends lost 2 bases and 4 bases, in that order; junction bases with no gene match: 1. The chain's CDR3 is CASSDWGGYEQYF. The CDR3 DNA, read in part, is TGTGCCAGCAGTGACTGGGGGGGGTATGAACAGTAC.